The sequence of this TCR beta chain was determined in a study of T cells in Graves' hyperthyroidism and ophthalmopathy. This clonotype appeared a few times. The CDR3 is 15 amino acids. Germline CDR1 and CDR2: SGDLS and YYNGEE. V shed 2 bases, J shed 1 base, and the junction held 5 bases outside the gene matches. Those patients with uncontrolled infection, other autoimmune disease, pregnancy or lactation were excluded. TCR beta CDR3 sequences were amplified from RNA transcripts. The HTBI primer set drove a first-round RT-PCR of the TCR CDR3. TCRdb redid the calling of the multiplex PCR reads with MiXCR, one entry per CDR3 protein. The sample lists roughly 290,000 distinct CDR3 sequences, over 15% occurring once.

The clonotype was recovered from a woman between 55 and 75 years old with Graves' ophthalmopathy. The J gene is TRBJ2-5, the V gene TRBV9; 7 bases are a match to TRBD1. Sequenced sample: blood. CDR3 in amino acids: CASSVNWDSQETQYF. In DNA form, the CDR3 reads TGTGCCAGCAGCGTGAATTGGGACAGCCAAGAGACCCAGTACTTC. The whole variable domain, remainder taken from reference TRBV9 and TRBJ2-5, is DSGVTQTPKHLITATGQRVTLRCSPRSGDLSVYWYQQSLDQGLQFLIQYYNGEERAKGNILERFSAQQFPDLHSELNLSSLELGDSALYFCASSVNWDSQETQYFGPGTRLLVL.